This record concerns one TCR beta chain sequence. Its antigen is still unknown. The material for each subset, its genomic DNA, was split evenly across several immunoSEQ plates. Clones were sequenced by immunoSEQ multiplex PCR, and TCRdb holds only the in-frame ones, with some missing. The sample holds some 1.4 million clones, approximately 97% seen once. This sample is part of a study of shared clonotypes between healthy human individuals. Trimming took 0 bases from V and 11 from J, leaving 17 bases between them. The CDR3 has 14 residues. Germline loops: CDR1 SGDLS, CDR2 YYNGEE. Points from the study as a whole: The authors sampled blood alone, and tissue repertoires likely differ.

The sequence was obtained from a man younger than 45 in good health. The genes are TRBV9 and TRBJ1-1; D gene ambiguous. Sequencing input: naive CD4+ T cells sorted from blood. As to subset: CD45RA+ positively selected. Here the CDR3 reads CASSVAAVESAAFF. DNA of the CDR3: TGTGCCAGCAGCGTAGCGGCAGTCGAGTCAGCGGCTTTCTTT. The full variable domain, with the rest looked up from reference TRBV9 and TRBJ1-1, is DSGVTQTPKHLITATGQRVTLRCSPRSGDLSVYWYQQSLDQGLQFLIQYYNGEERAKGNILERFSAQQFPDLHSELNLSSLELGDSALYFCASSVAAVESAAFFGQGTRLTVV.